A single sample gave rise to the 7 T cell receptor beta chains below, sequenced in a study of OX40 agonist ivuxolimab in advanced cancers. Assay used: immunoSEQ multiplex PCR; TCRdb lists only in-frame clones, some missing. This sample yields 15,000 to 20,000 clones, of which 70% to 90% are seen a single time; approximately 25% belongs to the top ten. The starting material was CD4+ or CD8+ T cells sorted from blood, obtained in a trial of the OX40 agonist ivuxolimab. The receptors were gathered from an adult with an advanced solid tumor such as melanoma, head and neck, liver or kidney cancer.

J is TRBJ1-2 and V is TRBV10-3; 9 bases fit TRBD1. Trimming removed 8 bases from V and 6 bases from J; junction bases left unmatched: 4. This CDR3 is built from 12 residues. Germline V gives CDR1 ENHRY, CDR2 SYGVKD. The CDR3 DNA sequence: TGTGCCATCGGGGACAGGGCGGATGGCTACACCTTC. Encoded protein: CAIGDRADGYTF.

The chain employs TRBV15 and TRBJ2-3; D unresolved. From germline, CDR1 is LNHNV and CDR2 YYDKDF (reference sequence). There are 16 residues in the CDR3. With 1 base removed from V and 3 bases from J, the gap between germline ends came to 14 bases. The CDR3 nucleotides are TGTGCCACCAGCAGAGCCACACCGCCAAGGACAGATACGCAGTATTTT. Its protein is CATSRATPPRTDTQYF.

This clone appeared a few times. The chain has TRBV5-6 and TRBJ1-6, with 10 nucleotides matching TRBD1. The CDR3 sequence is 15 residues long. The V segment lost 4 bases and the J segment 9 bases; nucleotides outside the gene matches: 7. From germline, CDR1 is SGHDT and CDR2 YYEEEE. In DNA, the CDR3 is TGTGCCAGCAGCATATCCGGGACAGGGGTTTCACCCCTCCACTTT. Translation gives CASSISGTGVSPLHF.

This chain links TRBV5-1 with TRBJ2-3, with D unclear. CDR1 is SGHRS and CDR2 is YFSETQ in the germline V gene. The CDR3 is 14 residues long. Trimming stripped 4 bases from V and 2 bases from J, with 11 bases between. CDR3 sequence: CASSTLLITDTQYF. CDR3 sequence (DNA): TGCGCCAGCAGCACCCTTTTGATCACAGATACGCAGTATTTT.

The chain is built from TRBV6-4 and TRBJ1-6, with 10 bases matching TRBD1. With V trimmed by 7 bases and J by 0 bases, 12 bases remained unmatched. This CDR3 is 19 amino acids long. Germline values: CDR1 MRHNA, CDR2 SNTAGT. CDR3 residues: CASTDRDRGKSSYNSPLHF. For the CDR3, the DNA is TGTGCCAGCACCGACCGGGACAGGGGTAAGAGCTCCTATAATTCACCCCTCCACTTT.

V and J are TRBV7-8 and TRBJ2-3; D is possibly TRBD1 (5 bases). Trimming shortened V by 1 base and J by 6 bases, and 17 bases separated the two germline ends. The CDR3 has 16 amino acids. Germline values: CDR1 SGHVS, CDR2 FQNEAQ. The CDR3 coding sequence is TGTGCCAGCAGCTTAGTGGACGCTGGGGCGTGGGATACGCAGTATTTT. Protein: CASSLVDAGAWDTQYF.

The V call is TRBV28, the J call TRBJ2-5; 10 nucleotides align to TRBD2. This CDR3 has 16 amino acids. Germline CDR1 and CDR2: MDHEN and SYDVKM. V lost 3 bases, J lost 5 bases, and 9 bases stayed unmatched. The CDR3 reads CASSFPPSGSMETQYF. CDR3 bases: TGTGCCAGCAGTTTCCCCCCTAGCGGGAGTATGGAGACCCAGTACTTC. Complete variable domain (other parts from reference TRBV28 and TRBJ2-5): DVKVTQSSRYLVKRTGEKVFLECVQDMDHENMFWYRQDPGLGLRLIYFSYDVKMKEKGDIPEGYSVSREKKERFSLILESASTNQTSMYLCASSFPPSGSMETQYFGPGTRLLVL.